The 18 T cell receptor beta chains listed next were all sequenced from one sample in a study of vaccination effects on CD4 cells after COVID-19. Viral peptide pools were used in the ViraFEST assay to expand antigen-specific CD4+ T cells, and sequencing came afterward. Cells that had been cultured for 9 to 10 days were the source of isolated CD4+ T cells. Either the mRNA-1273 or the BNT162b2 vaccine was given to participants as two doses. These receptors have no known antigen. Data came from immunoSEQ multiplex PCR; TCRdb stores just in-frame clones and leaves some out. Of 13,000 to 15,000 clones in the sample, about 72% were seen once. The input for sequencing was CD4+ T cells from PBMCs cultured with SARS-CoV-2 spike peptides, taken after COVID-19 vaccination. The receptors were gathered from a human donor who received a COVID-19 vaccine.

The chain links TRBV6-5 to TRBJ1-5; D might be TRBD1 (6 bases). Trimming took off 8 bases at V and 4 bases at J, with 18 bases between the two ends. The CDR3 covers 15 residues. Germline lookup yields CDR1 MNHEY and CDR2 SVGAGI. The chain's CDR3 is CASAKGGRENQPQHF. The DNA for the CDR3 is TGTGCCAGCGCCAAAGGGGGTAGGGAGAATCAGCCCCAGCATTTT.

The rearrangement links TRBV2 to TRBJ2-1, with D unresolved. Germline CDR1 reads SNHLY; CDR2 reads FYNNEI. The germline V and J ends were trimmed by 3 bases and 1 base, with 10 bases remaining between them. The CDR3 consists of 15 residues. DNA for the CDR3: TGTGCCAGCAGTGACGATTGGGGTTCCTACAATGAGCAGTTCTTC. It specifies CASSDDWGSYNEQFF.

The rearrangement joins TRBV15 to TRBJ1-1, with 11 bases matching TRBD1. V was clipped by 1 base and J by 6 bases; unmatched bases: 7. Germline CDR1 LNHNV, CDR2 YYDKDF (reference sequence). The CDR3 totals 16 residues. The CDR3 sequence: CATSRGGSGQGAEAFF. Here the CDR3 DNA reads TGTGCCACCAGCAGAGGAGGCTCGGGACAGGGGGCTGAAGCTTTCTTT.

The chain couples TRBV5-5 to TRBJ2-3; possible D gene TRBD2, 6 bases. Trimming shortened V by 0 bases and J by 8 bases, and 10 bases separated the two germline ends. The CDR3 extends over 13 amino acids. Germline CDR1 SGHKS, CDR2 YYEKEE (reference sequence). The CDR3 spells CASSLEEGRTQYF. The CDR3 region has the DNA TGTGCCAGCAGCTTGGAGGAGGGGCGTACGCAGTATTTT.

The chain links TRBV30 to TRBJ1-6; D is uncertain. Trimming removed 7 bases at V and 14 bases at J, with 18 bases between. This CDR3 is 12 amino acids long. The germline V gene encodes CDR1 GTSNPN and CDR2 SVGIG (reference sequence). Written as DNA, the CDR3 is TGTGCCTTCCAGTCGCCGGGGTCTTCCCTCCACTTT. This sequence encodes CAFQSPGSSLHF.

The chain combines TRBV19 with TRBJ1-1, with 11 bases identical to TRBD1. Germline V gene lookup returns CDR1 LNHDA and CDR2 SQIVND (reference sequence). The CDR3 spans 13 residues. Losses at the gene ends were 7 bases for V and 3 bases for J; bases not matched to a gene: 1. The CDR3 sequence is CASKDRGHTEAFF. In DNA, the CDR3 is TGTGCCAGTAAGGACAGGGGGCACACTGAAGCTTTCTTT.

The rearrangement links TRBV7-2 to TRBJ1-6, with D unclear. Trimming shortened V by 1 base and J by 7 bases, and 14 bases separated the two germline ends. CDR1 is SGHTA, CDR2 FQGNSA, per germline. The CDR3 contains 16 residues. For the CDR3, the DNA is TGTGCCAGCAGCTTAGTCCTACCAGGCGGGAATTCACCCCTCCACTTT. Its translation is CASSLVLPGGNSPLHF. Together with reference TRBV7-2 and TRBJ1-6, the CDR3 gives the full variable domain: GAGVSQSPSNKVTEKGKDVELRCDPISGHTALYWYRQSLGQGLEFLIYFQGNSAPDKSGLPSDRFSAERTGGSVSTLTIQRTQQEDSAVYLCASSLVLPGGNSPLHFGNGTRLTVT.

The chain links TRBV7-2 to TRBJ2-7; D is undetermined. The germline CDR1 and CDR2 sequences are SGHTA and FQGNSA. This CDR3 contains 12 residues. Between the trimmed V and J ends, which lost 3 bases and 3 bases, there was a span of 6 bases. CDR3 nucleotides: TGTGCCAGCAGCTTGGATATCTACGAGCAGTACTTC. Protein product: CASSLDIYEQYF.

The chain carries TRBV5-1 and TRBJ1-1; 8 nucleotides align to TRBD1. V gave up 3 bases and J gave up 4 bases; unmatched junction bases: 5. The germline V gene has CDR1 SGHRS and CDR2 YFSETQ. This CDR3 is built from 14 residues. CDR3 sequence reads: CASSSDTGGTEAFF. The CDR3 DNA is TGCGCCAGCAGCTCAGACACAGGGGGCACTGAAGCTTTCTTT.

The CDR3 DNA reads TGCGCCAGCAGCTTGTTTCAGGGGGCGGGCGAAAACATTCAGTACTTC. Translating it yields CASSLFQGAGENIQYF. This chain links TRBV5-1 with TRBJ2-4; 8 positions agree with TRBD1. The CDR3 runs 16 residues. The germline gives CDR1 SGHRS, CDR2 YFSETQ. V lost 1 base, J lost 5 bases, and 8 bases stayed unmatched.

This clone was counted a few times. The chain links TRBV19 to TRBJ1-1; no reliable D call. CDR1 and CDR2 (germline): LNHDA, SQIVND (reference sequence). V lost 7 bases and J lost 5, with 14 bases in between. The CDR3 spans 13 residues. The CDR3 reads CASTWQVGTEAFF. In nucleotides, the CDR3 is TGTGCCAGTACGTGGCAGGTGGGAACTGAAGCTTTCTTT.

The V call is TRBV3-1 (or the pseudogene TRBV3-2), the J call TRBJ2-7, with D perhaps TRBD2 (6 bases). The germline V gene has CDR1 LGHDT and CDR2 YNNKEL (reference sequence). The CDR3 contains 16 residues. V gave up 1 base and J gave up 4 bases, with 17 bases separating them. The CDR3 nucleotides are TGTGCCAGCAGCCAAGTCTCAGGGACTGTGGGTTACGAGCAGTACTTC. It yields the protein CASSQVSGTVGYEQYF.

The chain links TRBV29-1 to TRBJ1-1; tentative D call: TRBD1 (5 bases). The CDR3 totals 12 residues. V was trimmed by 4 bases and J by 3 bases, leaving 9 bases between them. Germline assignment: CDR1 SQVTM and CDR2 ANQGSEA. The CDR3 reads CSVVGHYTEAFF. The CDR3 DNA reads TGCAGCGTTGTTGGACATTACACTGAAGCTTTCTTT.

This chain joins TRBV5-1 and TRBJ1-1, with D unclear. CDR3 length: 15 amino acids. V was pared by 0 bases and J by 0 bases, with 9 bases between. CDR1 SGHRS and CDR2 YFSETQ come from the germline V gene. The CDR3 region is CASSLAGRVNTEAFF. As DNA, the CDR3 is TGCGCCAGCAGCTTGGCCGGCCGGGTGAACACTGAAGCTTTCTTT. The complete variable domain, with remaining parts taken from reference TRBV5-1 and TRBJ1-1, reads KAGVTQTPRYLIKTRGQQVTLSCSPISGHRSVSWYQQTPGQGLQFLFEYFSETQRNKGNFPGRFSGRQFSNSRSEMNVSTLELGDSALYLCASSLAGRVNTEAFFGQGTRLTVV.

The chain joins TRBV5-4 to TRBJ2-1; 7 bases map to TRBD2. With V trimmed by 4 bases and J by 1 base, 2 bases remained unmatched. The CDR3 is 14 amino acids. The germline V gene encodes CDR1 SGHNT and CDR2 YYREEE (reference sequence). CDR3 sequence reads: CASSPGGSYNEQFF. CDR3 coding DNA: TGTGCCAGCAGCCCGGGGGGATCCTACAATGAGCAGTTCTTC.

V usage is TRBV7-3 and J usage is TRBJ2-7; D is undetermined. In germline, CDR1 is SGHTA, CDR2 FQGTGA. V was cut by 0 bases and J by 5 bases, with 17 bases left in between. The CDR3 runs 16 residues. CDR3 sequence: CASSLTQNPGMDEQYF. The DNA of the CDR3 is TGTGCCAGCAGCTTAACACAAAACCCGGGCATGGACGAGCAGTACTTC.

This clone was seen only a few times. This chain connects TRBV6-6 to TRBJ2-7; D perhaps matches TRBD2 (7 bases). V shed 5 bases and J shed 4 bases, with 21 bases lying between them. Germline CDR1 is MNHNY and CDR2 is SVGAGI (reference sequence). CDR3 length: 16 residues. DNA for the CDR3: TGTGCCAGCAGTCGCAGTGGGGGGGCCAATAGTTACGAGCAGTACTTC. Its protein product is CASSRSGGANSYEQYF.

The chain links TRBV6-6 to TRBJ2-5; the match to TRBD2 covers 14 bases. V shed 5 bases and J 1 base; nucleotides not matched to a gene: 3. The CDR3 contains 16 residues. The germline gives CDR1 MNHNY, CDR2 SVGAGI (reference sequence). This chain's CDR3 is CASSQTSGRAQETQYF. The CDR3 region has the DNA TGTGCCAGCAGTCAGACTAGCGGGAGGGCCCAAGAGACCCAGTACTTC.